This TCR beta chain was documented in a study of patients and donors after allogeneic stem cell transplantation. CDR1 and CDR2 (germline): SGHVS, FQNEAQ. CDR3 length equals 15 residues. The V and J ends lost 5 bases and 1 base respectively, with 15 bases between them. TCRdb passed the RT-PCR reads through MiXCR, listing each CDR3 protein once. Of a few hundred thousand distinct CDR3 sequences listed, roughly 14% are singletons. V and J are TRBV7-8 and TRBJ2-7; D gene unclear. The sample comprised blood, either unsorted or a sorted T cell fraction (not recorded which). This clonotype was obtained from a human donor who was either an allogeneic HSCT recipient or a stem cell or donor lymphocyte infusion donor (not recorded which). It is not recorded whose cells these are; they may come from a transplant donor. CDR3 amino acids: CASSPTGPKSYEQYF. CDR3 DNA: TGTGCCAGCAGCCCGACGGGCCCAAAATCCTACGAGCAGTACTTC.